Described below is a single T cell receptor beta chain sequence and its context. Antigen: not known. CDR3 size: 15 residues. Germline values: CDR1 SGHVS, CDR2 FNYEAQ. V shed 5 bases, J shed 6 bases, and the junction held 8 bases outside the gene matches. The data belong to a study of cytomegalovirus exposure and HLA in healthy donors. Overall study findings and caveats: In a later analysis, several top co-occurrence clusters appeared linked to parvovirus B19, influenza, CMV and Epstein-Barr virus. Among donors in an Asian-associated ancestry cluster, a later analysis reportedly found fewer N-insertions than the roughly 610-donor mean.

Primers for the PCR totalled 60 Vbeta and 13 Jbeta. Assay: immunoSEQ multiplex PCR; the TCRdb copy retains only in-frame clones and omits some. The sample holds roughly 120,000 clones; about 78% are singletons and the top ten take roughly 8.2%. The rearrangement joins TRBV7-6 to TRBJ1-4, with 8 nucleotides matching TRBD1. The sequencing sample was made of PBMCs. This TCR was recovered from a woman aged 35 to 49 in good health and CMV-seropositive. As DNA, the CDR3 is TGTGCCAGCAGCCTCTGGACAGGGAGGGATGAAAAACTGTTTTTT. Translated: CASSLWTGRDEKLFF.